In this sample, the clone carrying this T cell receptor beta chain turned up many times. TCRdb called the 5' RACE reads again in MiXCR, with one record for every CDR3 protein. This sample has roughly 630,000 distinct CDR3 sequences, with just over 7% found just once. The CDR3 length is 15 residues. J lost 3 bases, V lost 3 bases, and 7 bases had no gene match. From germline, CDR1 is LNHNV and CDR2 YYDKDF (reference sequence). The sample is drawn from a study of identical twins. Everyone who donated was a healthy Caucasian. Separately, the same data were catalogued under a study of yellow fever vaccine responses in identical twins.

Sequencing used PBMCs. The clonotype was recovered from a woman under 30 in good health. The gene calls are TRBV15 and TRBJ1-1, with 7 bases aligning to TRBD1. CDR3 region: CATSRIPTGDTEAFF. The DNA of the CDR3 is TGTGCCACCAGCAGGATACCAACAGGGGACACTGAAGCTTTCTTT.